Shown below are 21 T cell receptor beta chains from a single sample sequenced in a study of cytomegalovirus exposure and HLA in healthy donors. The study ran its PCR with 60 Vbeta and 13 Jbeta primers. Measured with immunoSEQ multiplex PCR; TCRdb has only the in-frame clones, and not every one. The table shows some 100,000 clones, with 70% to 75% occurring only once. The sequenced sample was PBMCs. The receptors derive from a woman aged 18-29 years in good health and CMV-seropositive.

This clone has just one count. This rearrangement joins TRBV19 to TRBJ1-2; 7 bases fit TRBD1. The CDR3 is 14 amino acids. The V and J ends lost 5 bases and 6 bases, in that order; junction bases with no gene match: 9. Germline V lookup: CDR1 LNHDA, CDR2 SQIVND (reference sequence). CDR3 protein: CASSETGEWDGYTF. As DNA, the CDR3 is TGTGCCAGTAGTGAAACAGGGGAATGGGATGGCTACACCTTC. The complete variable domain, with remaining parts taken from reference TRBV19 and TRBJ1-2, reads DGGITQSPKYLFRKEGQNVTLSCEQNLNHDAMYWYRQDPGQGLRLIYYSQIVNDFQKGDIAEGYSVSREKKESFPLTVTSAQKNPTAFYLCASSETGEWDGYTFGSGTRLTVV.

The rearrangement joins TRBV27 to TRBJ2-1; D is possibly TRBD1 (6 bases). The length of the CDR3 is 13 residues. From germline, CDR1 is MNHEY and CDR2 SMNVEV (reference sequence). V was trimmed by 5 bases and J by 7 bases, leaving 12 bases between them. In DNA, the CDR3 is TGTGCCAGCAGTCCCGGCAGGGGTAATGAGCAGTTCTTC. This encodes CASSPGRGNEQFF.

The chain joins TRBV19 to TRBJ2-7, with D possibly matching TRBD2 (7 bases). V was clipped by 11 bases and J by 12 bases, with 20 bases between them. The CDR3 is 11 amino acids. Per the germline V gene, CDR1 is LNHDA and CDR2 is SQIVND (reference sequence). Written as DNA, the CDR3 is TGTGCCCCTCAGGGGAGGACTAGGAGGTACTTC. It translates to CAPQGRTRRYF. The entire variable domain, with the rest obtained from reference TRBV19 and TRBJ2-7, is as follows: DGGITQSPKYLFRKEGQNVTLSCEQNLNHDAMYWYRQDPGQGLRLIYYSQIVNDFQKGDIAEGYSVSREKKESFPLTVTSAQKNPTAFYLCAPQGRTRRYFGPGTRLTVT.

The chain combines TRBV7-2 with TRBJ2-7; D might be TRBD1 (6 bases). Germline lookup yields CDR1 SGHTA and CDR2 FQGNSA. The germline V and J ends were trimmed by 4 bases and 0 bases, with 10 bases remaining between them. This CDR3 has 14 amino acids. CDR3: CASSSDRSSYEQYF. The CDR3 DNA follows: TGTGCCAGCAGCTCCGACAGGAGCTCCTACGAGCAGTACTTC. Complete variable domain (other parts from reference TRBV7-2 and TRBJ2-7): GAGVSQSPSNKVTEKGKDVELRCDPISGHTALYWYRQSLGQGLEFLIYFQGNSAPDKSGLPSDRFSAERTGGSVSTLTIQRTQQEDSAVYLCASSSDRSSYEQYFGPGTRLTVT.

The gene calls are TRBV4-3 and TRBJ2-3; weak D call: TRBD2 (5 bases). V lost 1 base and J lost 6, with 11 bases in between. The CDR3 runs 14 residues. CDR1 and CDR2 (germline): LGHNA, YSLEER. The CDR3 spells CASSQVERGDTQYF. DNA of the CDR3: TGCGCCAGCAGCCAAGTGGAGCGCGGGGATACGCAGTATTTT.

The chain combines TRBV18 with TRBJ2-7, with TRBD1 identical over 8 bases. The CDR3 is 15 residues long. Unmatched junction bases numbered 5, after V lost 4 bases and J lost 0 bases. Germline V gene data show CDR1 as KGHSH and CDR2 as LQKENI. This chain's CDR3 is CASSLLTGDSYEQYF. In nucleotides, the CDR3 is TGTGCCAGCTCACTTCTGACAGGGGACTCCTACGAGCAGTACTTC.

The CDR3: CASSASRDSNTEAFF. The CDR3 region has the DNA TGTGCCAGTAGTGCGTCCCGGGACAGTAACACTGAAGCTTTCTTT. This chain connects TRBV19 to TRBJ1-1; 7 bases fit TRBD1. With 5 bases clipped from V and 2 bases from J, the junction kept 8 bases outside the gene matches. The CDR3 is made up of 15 amino acids. CDR1 is LNHDA, CDR2 SQIVND, per germline (reference sequence).

In this sample, this clone turned up once. The V gene is TRBV7-9, the J gene TRBJ1-2; D uncertain. Deletions cut 1 base from V and 3 bases from J, with 9 bases between. The length of the CDR3 is 14 residues. Germline assignment: CDR1 SEHNR and CDR2 FQNEAQ (reference sequence). The CDR3: CASSLGGRDYGYTF. In nucleotides, the CDR3 is TGTGCCAGCAGCTTAGGAGGTAGAGACTATGGCTACACCTTC.

To note about this clone: Relative to the germline gene, one junction end is altered; a read error may explain this. The chain couples TRBV5-1 to TRBJ2-7, with 7 bases identical to TRBD2. Germline V lookup: CDR1 SGHRS, CDR2 YFSETQ. The CDR3 sequence is 14 residues long. DNA of the CDR3: TGCGTCAGCAGCGACCACGCGGGGGCCTACGAGCAGTACTTC. Translating it yields CVSSDHAGAYEQYF.

The table lists this clone with a few counts. J is TRBJ2-7 and V is TRBV4-3; tentatively, D is TRBD1 (5 bases). V was shortened by 3 bases and J by 5 bases, with 14 bases between the two germline ends. The CDR3 consists of 14 residues. Germline V gene data show CDR1 as LGHNA and CDR2 as YSLEER. CDR3 loop: CASSHRQSLDEQYF. Written as DNA, the CDR3 is TGCGCCAGCAGCCACCGACAGAGTCTGGACGAGCAGTACTTC.

V gene TRBV7-9 combines with J gene TRBJ1-1; unclear D gene. The CDR3 extends over 12 amino acids. Germline CDR1 is SEHNR and CDR2 is FQNEAQ (reference sequence). V lost 4 bases, J lost 4 bases, and 7 bases lay in between. Here the CDR3 reads CASSYFGTEAFF. CDR3 nucleotide sequence: TGTGCCAGCAGCTACTTCGGCACTGAAGCTTTCTTT. The whole variable domain, remainder taken from reference TRBV7-9 and TRBJ1-1, is DTGVSQNPRHKITKRGQNVTFRCDPISEHNRLYWYRQTLGQGPEFLTYFQNEAQLEKSRLLSDRFSAERPKGSFSTLEIQRTEQGDSAMYLCASSYFGTEAFFGQGTRLTVV.

The J gene is TRBJ1-2, the V gene TRBV5-4, with 10 bases matching TRBD1. CDR3 length: 15 amino acids. Germline CDR1 reads SGHNT; CDR2 reads YYREEE (reference sequence). V dropped 4 bases and J dropped 6; count of bases not matched to a gene: 9. In DNA, the CDR3 is TGTGCCAGCAGCAAGGGGACAGGGGATTGGAATGGCTACACCTTC. Protein product: CASSKGTGDWNGYTF.

This sequence joins TRBV11-1 and TRBJ2-3, with TRBD2 matching 9 bases. Germline V CDR1 and CDR2: SGHAT, FQDESV (reference sequence). This CDR3 comprises 17 residues. V lost 5 bases, J lost 5 bases, and 14 bases stayed unmatched. The CDR3 loop reads CASSPDSGSLGGDTQYF. The CDR3 region has the DNA TGTGCCAGCAGCCCGGATAGCGGGAGTCTTGGGGGAGATACGCAGTATTTT.

Here the CDR3 reads CASSQPGQGGTEAFF. DNA of the CDR3: TGTGCCAGCAGCCAACCGGGACAGGGGGGCACTGAAGCTTTCTTT. V and J are TRBV5-4 and TRBJ1-1, with 11 bases identical to TRBD1. Germline lookup yields CDR1 SGHNT and CDR2 YYREEE (reference sequence). This CDR3 contains 15 residues. V gave up 4 bases and J gave up 4 bases; unmatched junction bases: 6.

The chain has TRBV29-1 and TRBJ2-7; D may be TRBD1 (5 bases). CDR1 is SQVTM, CDR2 ANQGSEA, per germline. The ends were cut back, 4 bases at V and 4 bases at J, with 8 bases in the middle. CDR3 length equals 11 residues. DNA for the CDR3: TGCAGCGTTGGACAGTTATACGAGCAGTACTTC. Its protein is CSVGQLYEQYF.

The CDR3 spells CASSAQGSNQPQHF. As DNA, the CDR3 is TGTGCCAGCAGCGCCCAGGGAAGCAATCAGCCCCAGCATTTT. The gene calls are TRBV21-1 and TRBJ1-5; the table's D call TRBD1 went unverified against the DNA. TRBV21-1 is a pseudogene locus. The CDR3 length is 14 residues.

This clone was recorded once. V gene TRBV27 combines with J gene TRBJ1-5; D remains unclear. From germline, CDR1 is MNHEY and CDR2 SMNVEV (reference sequence). The CDR3 sequence is 13 residues long. Trimming pared 10 bases from V and 7 bases from J, leaving 17 bases between. The DNA for the CDR3 is TGTGCCACCGGCGGAGGCGGGTGGCAGCCCCAGCATTTT. Translated, it gives CATGGGGWQPQHF.

The rearrangement joins TRBV11-2 to TRBJ2-5; 9 positions agree with TRBD1. This CDR3 is 16 amino acids long. V lost 4 bases to trimming and J lost 1 base; unmatched junction nucleotides: 7. Germline V CDR1 and CDR2: SGHAT, FQNNGV. CDR3 sequence (DNA): TGTGCCAGCAGCTATACCGGGACAGGGCGCCAAGAGACCCAGTACTTC. Translated, it gives CASSYTGTGRQETQYF.

The rearrangement uses TRBV7-8 and TRBJ2-5; 9 bases agree with TRBD1. This CDR3 is 13 amino acids long. Looked up from germline, CDR1 is SGHVS and CDR2 is FQNEAQ. Trimming at V came to 5 bases and at J to 5 bases, leaving 3 bases not matched to a gene. The CDR3 DNA reads TGTGCCAGCAGCGGGACAGGGCGGGAGACCCAGTACTTC. Protein: CASSGTGRETQYF.

This clone was detected only a few times. Sequence at one end of the junction differs from germline and may be a read error. V and J are TRBV6-5 and TRBJ2-7; D remains ambiguous. Germline-derived CDR1 and CDR2 are MNHEY and SVGAGI. The CDR3 contains 13 residues. CDR3 in amino acids: CASSDSSRDEQYF. The CDR3 nucleotides read TGTGCCAGCAGTGACTCTTCCCGGGACGAGCAGTACTTC.

This clone has just one count. The chain employs TRBV11-2 and TRBJ1-2, with TRBD1 matching 8 bases. J lost 4 bases, V lost 1 base, and 5 bases had no gene match. The V gene's germline CDR1 is SGHAT and CDR2 FQNNGV. CDR3 length: 15 residues. The CDR3 sequence is CASSLGQGSLYGYTF. DNA for the CDR3: TGTGCCAGCAGCTTAGGACAGGGGTCACTCTATGGCTACACCTTC.